The 10 T cell receptor beta chains in this list originate from one sample, sequenced in a study of blood T cell repertoires in COVID-19. Using immunoSEQ multiplex PCR, the repertoire was profiled, and TCRdb retains in-frame clones only, with some absent. Among tens of thousands of clones listed, about four fifths were seen once. The sequencing input was peripheral blood. Source of these receptors: a man between 60 and 75 years old with acute or convalescent COVID-19.

The rearrangement joins TRBV5-1 to TRBJ2-5, with 7 bases fitting TRBD1. Germline values: CDR1 SGHRS, CDR2 YFSETQ. J was trimmed by 0 bases and V by 0 bases; bases with no gene match: 2. The CDR3 loop spans 15 amino acids. Here the CDR3 reads CASSLDRGHQETQYF. The DNA of the CDR3 is TGCGCCAGCAGCTTGGACAGGGGTCACCAAGAGACCCAGTACTTC.

The rearrangement links TRBV3-1 (or the pseudogene TRBV3-2) to TRBJ1-2; 7 bases agree with TRBD1. The junction had 9 bases not matched to a gene; V was cut back by 4 bases and J by 4 bases. The germline V gene has CDR1 LGHDT and CDR2 YNNKEL (reference sequence). This CDR3 has 15 residues. CDR3 sequence reads: CASSPEGGRSYGYTF. CDR3 sequence (DNA): TGTGCCAGCAGCCCAGAAGGGGGCAGGTCCTATGGCTACACCTTC.

The rearrangement uses TRBV5-1 and TRBJ2-5; weak D call: TRBD1 (7 bases). CDR3 length equals 15 residues. From germline, CDR1 is SGHRS and CDR2 YFSETQ. Deletions cut 4 bases from V and 5 bases from J, with 18 bases between. CDR3 residues: CASSRGTDGSETQYF. The DNA of the CDR3 is TGCGCCAGCAGCCGCGGGACAGACGGCAGCGAGACCCAGTACTTC.

This rearrangement joins TRBV2 to TRBJ1-5; D remains ambiguous. Germline values: CDR1 SNHLY, CDR2 FYNNEI. Trimming pared 2 bases from V and 5 bases from J, leaving 13 bases between. The CDR3 covers 15 residues. This chain's CDR3 is CASSELDGNYQPQHF. In DNA, the CDR3 is TGTGCCAGCAGTGAACTGGACGGGAACTATCAGCCCCAGCATTTT.

J is TRBJ1-2 and V is TRBV10-2, with D tentatively TRBD1 (5 bases). In germline, CDR1 is WSHSY, CDR2 SAAADI. CDR3 length equals 12 residues. V lost 6 bases, J lost 8 bases, and 13 bases lay in between. The CDR3 coding sequence is TGCGCCAGCAGCGCCTCAGGGTACGGCTACACCTTC. It encodes CASSASGYGYTF.

The rearrangement joins TRBV27 to TRBJ1-2; D is ambiguous. Germline CDR1 and CDR2: MNHEY and SMNVEV (reference sequence). V lost 4 bases and J lost 4, with 16 bases in between. The CDR3 is made up of 15 amino acids. The CDR3, as DNA: TGTGCCAGCAGTTCGGTTACTCCTGGAGGCTATGGCTACACCTTC. It translates to CASSSVTPGGYGYTF.

This chain joins TRBV5-4 and TRBJ1-1, with TRBD1 as a possible D gene (6 bases). Trimming left V 0 bases short and J 4 bases short, with 13 bases between. The CDR3 is 15 residues long. Germline CDR1 reads SGHNT; CDR2 reads YYREEE (reference sequence). The CDR3 is CASSLGVVGGTEAFF. CDR3 in DNA: TGTGCCAGCAGCTTGGGAGTAGTAGGGGGCACTGAAGCTTTCTTT.

The rearrangement uses TRBV30 and TRBJ1-6; weak D call: TRBD1 (6 bases). There are 15 residues in the CDR3. Germline V gene data show CDR1 as GTSNPN and CDR2 as SVGIG (reference sequence). V gave up 2 bases and J gave up 5 bases, with 13 bases separating them. DNA for the CDR3: TGTGCCTGGAGTTCCGGGACACAAGATAATTCACCCCTCCACTTT. The encoded protein is CAWSSGTQDNSPLHF.

In its sample, this clone was seen a few times. The chain has TRBV5-1 and TRBJ1-5; D is possibly TRBD1 (5 bases). This CDR3 has 13 residues. Trimming removed 0 bases at V and 7 bases at J, with 8 bases between. Germline CDR1 reads SGHRS; CDR2 reads YFSETQ. The CDR3 sequence: CASSLGRGQPQHF. The CDR3 DNA reads as TGCGCCAGCAGCTTGGGAAGGGGCCAGCCCCAGCATTTT.

The genes are TRBV7-2 and TRBJ2-3; unclear D gene. Trimming pared 1 base from V and 5 bases from J, leaving 4 bases between. CDR3 length: 12 amino acids. Germline CDR1 and CDR2: SGHTA and FQGNSA. CDR3 sequence: CASSLDLDTQYF. CDR3 nucleotide sequence: TGTGCCAGCAGCTTAGATCTAGATACGCAGTATTTT.